This paragraph reports one TCR beta chain. This sample was taken from a study of blood T cell repertoires in COVID-19. Method: immunoSEQ multiplex PCR; TCRdb's copy keeps in-frame clones and lacks some. The table lists some 87,000 clones, 80% to 90% of them singletons. V shed 5 bases, J shed 5 bases, and the junction held 4 bases outside the gene matches. Germline CDR1 is GTSNPN and CDR2 is SVGIG (reference sequence). The CDR3 loop spans 12 amino acids. The specimen was peripheral blood. This clonotype was obtained from a human donor with COVID-19, enrolled during active disease. The donor label of this sample is uncertain. The chain is built from TRBV30 and TRBJ2-3, with TRBD1 matching 7 bases. CDR3 nucleotides: TGTGCCTGGGACTCAGGGGGAGATACGCAGTATTTT. Residues: CAWDSGGDTQYF. The whole variable domain, remainder taken from reference TRBV30 and TRBJ2-3, is SQTIHQWPATLVQPVGSPLSLECTVEGTSNPNLYWYRQAAGRGLQLLFYSVGIGQISSEVPQNLSASRPQDRQFILSSKKLLLSDSGFYLCAWDSGGDTQYFGPGTRLTVL.